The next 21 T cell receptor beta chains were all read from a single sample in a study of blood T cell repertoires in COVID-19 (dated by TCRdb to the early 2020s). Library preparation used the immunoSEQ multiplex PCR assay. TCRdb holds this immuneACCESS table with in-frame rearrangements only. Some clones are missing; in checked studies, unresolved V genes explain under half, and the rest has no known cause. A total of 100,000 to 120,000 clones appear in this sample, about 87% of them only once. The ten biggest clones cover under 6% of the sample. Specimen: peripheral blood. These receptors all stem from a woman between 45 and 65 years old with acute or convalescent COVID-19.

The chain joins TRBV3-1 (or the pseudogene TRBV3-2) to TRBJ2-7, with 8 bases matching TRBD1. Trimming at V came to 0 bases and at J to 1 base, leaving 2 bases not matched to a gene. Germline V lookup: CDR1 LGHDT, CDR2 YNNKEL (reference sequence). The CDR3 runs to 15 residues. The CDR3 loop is CASSQETGVSYEQYF. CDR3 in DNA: TGTGCCAGCAGCCAAGAGACAGGGGTATCCTACGAGCAGTACTTC.

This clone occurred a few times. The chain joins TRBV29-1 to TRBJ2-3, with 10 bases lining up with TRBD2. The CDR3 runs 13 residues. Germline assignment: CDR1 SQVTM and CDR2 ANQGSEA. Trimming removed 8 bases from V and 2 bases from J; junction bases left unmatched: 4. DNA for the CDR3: TGCAGCTTAACTAGCGGGAACACAGATACGCAGTATTTT. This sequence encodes CSLTSGNTDTQYF.

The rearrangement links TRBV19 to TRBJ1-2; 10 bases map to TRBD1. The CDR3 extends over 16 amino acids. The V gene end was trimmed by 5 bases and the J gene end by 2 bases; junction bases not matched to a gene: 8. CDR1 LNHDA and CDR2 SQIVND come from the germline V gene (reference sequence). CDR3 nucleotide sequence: TGTGCCAGTAGTCCCCGGGGACAGGGGAGAAACTATGGCTACACCTTC. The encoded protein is CASSPRGQGRNYGYTF.

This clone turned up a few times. The CDR3 loop is CASSIDRWSPLHF. CDR3 nucleotides: TGTGCCAGCAGCATTGACAGGTGGTCACCCCTCCACTTT. The chain uses TRBV6-2 or TRBV6-3 and TRBJ1-6; TRBD1 might be the D (6 bases). The CDR3 totals 13 residues. Germline CDR1 is MNHEY and CDR2 is SVGEGT. V was shortened by 6 bases and J by 10 bases, with 13 bases between the two germline ends.

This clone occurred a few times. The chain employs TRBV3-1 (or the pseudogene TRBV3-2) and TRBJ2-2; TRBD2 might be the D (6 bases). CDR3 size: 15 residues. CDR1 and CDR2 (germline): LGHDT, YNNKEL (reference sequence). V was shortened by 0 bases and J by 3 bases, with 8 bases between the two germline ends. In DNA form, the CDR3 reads TGTGCCAGCAGCCAAGACGGAGGGCACACCGGGGAGCTGTTTTTT. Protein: CASSQDGGHTGELFF.

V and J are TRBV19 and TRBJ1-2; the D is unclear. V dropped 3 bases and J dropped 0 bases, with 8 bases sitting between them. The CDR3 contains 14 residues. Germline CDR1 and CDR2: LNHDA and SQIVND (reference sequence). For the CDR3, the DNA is TGTGCCAGTAGTATCGGAGGAACTAACTATGGCTACACCTTC. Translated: CASSIGGTNYGYTF. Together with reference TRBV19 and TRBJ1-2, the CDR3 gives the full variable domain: DGGITQSPKYLFRKEGQNVTLSCEQNLNHDAMYWYRQDPGQGLRLIYYSQIVNDFQKGDIAEGYSVSREKKESFPLTVTSAQKNPTAFYLCASSIGGTNYGYTFGSGTRLTVV.

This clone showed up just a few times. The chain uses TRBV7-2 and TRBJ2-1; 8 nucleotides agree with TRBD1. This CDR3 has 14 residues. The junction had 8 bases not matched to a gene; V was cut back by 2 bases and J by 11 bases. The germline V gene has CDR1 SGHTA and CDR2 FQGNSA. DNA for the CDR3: TGTGCCAGCAGCTTAACAGGACAGGGAAGGAAGCAGTTCTTC. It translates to CASSLTGQGRKQFF.

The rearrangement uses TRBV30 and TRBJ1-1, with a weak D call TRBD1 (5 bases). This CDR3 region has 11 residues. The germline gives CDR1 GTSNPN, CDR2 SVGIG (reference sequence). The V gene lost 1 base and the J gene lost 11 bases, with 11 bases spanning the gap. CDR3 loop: CAWSAGLGAFF. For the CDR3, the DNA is TGTGCCTGGAGTGCGGGACTTGGGGCTTTCTTT.

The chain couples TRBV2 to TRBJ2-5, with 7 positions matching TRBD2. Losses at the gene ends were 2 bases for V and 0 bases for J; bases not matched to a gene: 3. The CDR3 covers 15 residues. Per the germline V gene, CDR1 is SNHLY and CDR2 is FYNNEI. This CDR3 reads CASSELAADQETQYF. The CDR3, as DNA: TGTGCCAGCAGTGAACTAGCGGCAGACCAAGAGACCCAGTACTTC.

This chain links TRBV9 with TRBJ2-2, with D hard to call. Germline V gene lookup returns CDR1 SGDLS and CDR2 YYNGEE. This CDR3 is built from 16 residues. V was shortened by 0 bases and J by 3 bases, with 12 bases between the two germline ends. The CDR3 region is CASSVAAITYTGELFF. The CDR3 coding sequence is TGTGCCAGCAGCGTAGCCGCCATTACTTACACCGGGGAGCTGTTTTTT.

The chain's CDR3 is CASSSGGSNSYNEQFF. Here the CDR3 DNA reads TGTGCCAGCAGCTCGGGGGGGTCGAACTCCTACAATGAGCAGTTCTTC. The chain carries TRBV7-2 and TRBJ2-1; TRBD2 aligns across 8 bases. The trim removed 4 bases at V and 0 bases at J, leaving 5 bases unmatched. Germline CDR1 SGHTA, CDR2 FQGNSA. This CDR3 contains 16 residues. Filled out from reference TRBV7-2 and TRBJ2-1, the complete variable domain reads GAGVSQSPSNKVTEKGKDVELRCDPISGHTALYWYRQSLGQGLEFLIYFQGNSAPDKSGLPSDRFSAERTGGSVSTLTIQRTQQEDSAVYLCASSSGGSNSYNEQFFGPGTRLTVL.

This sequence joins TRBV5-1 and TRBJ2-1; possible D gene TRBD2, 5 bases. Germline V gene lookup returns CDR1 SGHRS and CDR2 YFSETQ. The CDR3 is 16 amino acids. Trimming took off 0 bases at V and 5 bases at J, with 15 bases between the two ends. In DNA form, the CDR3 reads TGCGCCAGCAGCTTGGGTTGGGCTGAGAGGGACAATGAGCAGTTCTTC. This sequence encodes CASSLGWAERDNEQFF.

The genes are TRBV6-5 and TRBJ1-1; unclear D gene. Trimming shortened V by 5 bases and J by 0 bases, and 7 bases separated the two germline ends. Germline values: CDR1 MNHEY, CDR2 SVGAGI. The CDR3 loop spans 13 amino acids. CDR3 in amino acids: CASSTVLNTEAFF. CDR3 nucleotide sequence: TGTGCCAGCAGTACTGTTTTGAACACTGAAGCTTTCTTT.

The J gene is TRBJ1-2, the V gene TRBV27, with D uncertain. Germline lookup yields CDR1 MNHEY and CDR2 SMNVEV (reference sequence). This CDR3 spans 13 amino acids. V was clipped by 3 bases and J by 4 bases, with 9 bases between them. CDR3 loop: CASSFVGFYGYTF. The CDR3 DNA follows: TGTGCCAGCAGTTTTGTCGGGTTCTATGGCTACACCTTC.

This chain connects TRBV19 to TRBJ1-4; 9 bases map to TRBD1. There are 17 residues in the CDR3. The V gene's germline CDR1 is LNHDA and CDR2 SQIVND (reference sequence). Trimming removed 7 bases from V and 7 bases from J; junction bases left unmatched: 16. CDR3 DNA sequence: TGTGCCAGTAACCCCGGGACAGGGCATCCCTGGGGTGAAAAACTGTTTTTT. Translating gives CASNPGTGHPWGEKLFF.

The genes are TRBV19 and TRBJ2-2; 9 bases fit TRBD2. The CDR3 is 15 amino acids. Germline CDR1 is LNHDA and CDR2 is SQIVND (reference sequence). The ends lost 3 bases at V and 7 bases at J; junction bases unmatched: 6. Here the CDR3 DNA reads TGTGCCAGTAGTATTGGCGGGGGGGCACTCGGGGAGCTGTTTTTT. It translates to CASSIGGGALGELFF. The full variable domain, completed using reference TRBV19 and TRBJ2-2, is DGGITQSPKYLFRKEGQNVTLSCEQNLNHDAMYWYRQDPGQGLRLIYYSQIVNDFQKGDIAEGYSVSREKKESFPLTVTSAQKNPTAFYLCASSIGGGALGELFFGEGSRLTVL.

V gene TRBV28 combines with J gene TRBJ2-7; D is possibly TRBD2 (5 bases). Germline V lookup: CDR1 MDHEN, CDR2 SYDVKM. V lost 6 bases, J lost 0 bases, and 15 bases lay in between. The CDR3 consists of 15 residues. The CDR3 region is CASSHRRVSSYEQYF. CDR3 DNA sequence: TGTGCCAGCAGCCATAGGCGGGTTAGCTCCTACGAGCAGTACTTC.

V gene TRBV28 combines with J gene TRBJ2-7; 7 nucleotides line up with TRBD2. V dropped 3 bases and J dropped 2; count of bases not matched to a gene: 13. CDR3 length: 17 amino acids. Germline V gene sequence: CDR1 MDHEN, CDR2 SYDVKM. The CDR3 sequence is CASSFPSSGAITYEQYF. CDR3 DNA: TGTGCCAGCAGTTTTCCTTCTAGCGGCGCTATTACCTACGAGCAGTACTTC.

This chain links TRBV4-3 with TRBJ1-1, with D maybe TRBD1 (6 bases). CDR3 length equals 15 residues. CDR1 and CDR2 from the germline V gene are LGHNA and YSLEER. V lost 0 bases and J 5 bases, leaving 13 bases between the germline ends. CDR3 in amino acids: CASSQDGRGWTEAFF. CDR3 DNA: TGCGCCAGCAGCCAAGACGGCAGGGGATGGACTGAAGCTTTCTTT.

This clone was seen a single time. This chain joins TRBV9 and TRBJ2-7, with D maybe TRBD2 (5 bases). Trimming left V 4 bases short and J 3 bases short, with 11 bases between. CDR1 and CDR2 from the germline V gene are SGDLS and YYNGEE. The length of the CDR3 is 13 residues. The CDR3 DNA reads TGTGCCAGCAGCCCTGGACTGCACTACGAGCAGTACTTC. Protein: CASSPGLHYEQYF.

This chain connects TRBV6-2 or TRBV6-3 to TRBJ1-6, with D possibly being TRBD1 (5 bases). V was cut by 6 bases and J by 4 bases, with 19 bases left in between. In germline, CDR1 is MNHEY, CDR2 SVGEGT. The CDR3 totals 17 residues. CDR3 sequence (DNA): TGTGCCAGCAGCCCTGCTCCCCATTGGACATATAATTCACCCCTCCACTTT. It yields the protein CASSPAPHWTYNSPLHF.